This T cell receptor (beta chain) was profiled in a study of cytomegalovirus exposure and HLA in healthy donors. Study as a whole: An earlier analysis found fewer than 140 million unique TCR beta sequences from 150 million to 200 million T cells. Whole-study results and caveats: TRBV6-2, TRBV6-3 and some other V segments were unresolvable in 87-base-pair reads. Per a prior analysis, the majority of TCR beta V segments were productive roughly 90% or roughly 30% of the time. Later on, an analysis showed TCR association rates differing by HLA locus, with DRB1 the most and HLA-C the fewest.

Of note for this clone: Its target is unknown.

V shed 1 base and J 1 base; nucleotides not matched to a gene: 1. There are 16 residues in the CDR3. CDR1 and CDR2 from the germline V gene are SGHVS and FQNEAQ. The PCR employed 60 Vbeta primers together with 13 Jbeta primers. Profiling relied on immunoSEQ multiplex PCR, and the TCRdb table lists in-frame clones only, not all of them. This table holds a few hundred thousand clones, around four fifths found once. The clonotype was recovered from a woman aged 40 to 55 in good health and CMV-seronegative. Sequencing was performed on PBMCs. The chain is built from TRBV7-8 and TRBJ2-5; 12 positions agree with TRBD2. In DNA form, the CDR3 reads TGTGCCAGCAGCTTAGGGACTAGCGGGGCCCAAGAGACCCAGTACTTC. Protein product: CASSLGTSGAQETQYF.